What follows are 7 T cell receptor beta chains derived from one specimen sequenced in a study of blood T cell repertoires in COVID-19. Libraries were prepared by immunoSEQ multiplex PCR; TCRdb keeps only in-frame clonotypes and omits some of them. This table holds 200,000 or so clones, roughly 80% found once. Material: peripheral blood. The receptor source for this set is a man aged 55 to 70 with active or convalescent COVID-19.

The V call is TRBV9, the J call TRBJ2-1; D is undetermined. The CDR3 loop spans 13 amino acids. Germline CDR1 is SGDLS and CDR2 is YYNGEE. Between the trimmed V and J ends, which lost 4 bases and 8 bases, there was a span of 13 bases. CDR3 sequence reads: CASSPAFEDEQFF. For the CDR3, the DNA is TGTGCCAGCAGCCCGGCGTTTGAGGATGAGCAGTTCTTC.

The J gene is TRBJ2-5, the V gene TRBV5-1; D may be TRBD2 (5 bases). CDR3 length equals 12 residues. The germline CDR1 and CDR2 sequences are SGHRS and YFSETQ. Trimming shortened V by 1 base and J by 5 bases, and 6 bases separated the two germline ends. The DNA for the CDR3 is TGCGCCAGCAGCTTGCGGAGGGAGACCCAGTACTTC. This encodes CASSLRRETQYF.

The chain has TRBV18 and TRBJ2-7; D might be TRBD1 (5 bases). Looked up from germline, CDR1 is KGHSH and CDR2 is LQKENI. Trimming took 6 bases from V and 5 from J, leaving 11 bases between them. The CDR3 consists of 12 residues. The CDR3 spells CASSDTGDEQYF. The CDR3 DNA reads TGTGCCAGCTCGGACACAGGAGACGAGCAGTACTTC.

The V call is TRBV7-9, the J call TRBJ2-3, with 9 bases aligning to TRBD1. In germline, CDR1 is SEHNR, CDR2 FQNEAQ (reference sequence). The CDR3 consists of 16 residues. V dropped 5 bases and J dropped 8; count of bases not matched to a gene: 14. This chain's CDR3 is CASSPDEGQGRPTQYF. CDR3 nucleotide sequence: TGTGCCAGCAGCCCGGACGAAGGACAGGGGCGGCCTACGCAGTATTTT.

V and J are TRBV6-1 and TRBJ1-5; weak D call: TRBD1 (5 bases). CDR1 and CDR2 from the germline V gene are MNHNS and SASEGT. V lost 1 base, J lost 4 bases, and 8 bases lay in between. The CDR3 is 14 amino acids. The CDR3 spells CASSEVPGNQPQHF. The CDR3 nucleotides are TGTGCCAGCAGTGAAGTCCCAGGGAATCAGCCCCAGCATTTT.

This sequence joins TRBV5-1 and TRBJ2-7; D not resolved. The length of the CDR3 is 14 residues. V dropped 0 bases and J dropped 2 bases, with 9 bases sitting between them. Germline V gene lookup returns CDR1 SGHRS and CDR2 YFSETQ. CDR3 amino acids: CASSLGGSAYEQYF. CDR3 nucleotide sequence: TGCGCCAGCAGCTTGGGAGGATCAGCCTACGAGCAGTACTTC. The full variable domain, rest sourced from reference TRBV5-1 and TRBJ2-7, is KAGVTQTPRYLIKTRGQQVTLSCSPISGHRSVSWYQQTPGQGLQFLFEYFSETQRNKGNFPGRFSGRQFSNSRSEMNVSTLELGDSALYLCASSLGGSAYEQYFGPGTRLTVT.

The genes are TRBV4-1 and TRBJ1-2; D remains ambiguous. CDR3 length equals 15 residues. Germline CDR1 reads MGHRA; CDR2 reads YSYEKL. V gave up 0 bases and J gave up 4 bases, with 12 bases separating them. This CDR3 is CASSQEPVYPYGYTF. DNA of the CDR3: TGCGCCAGCAGCCAAGAACCAGTTTATCCCTATGGCTACACCTTC.